These 21 T cell receptor beta chains originate from one sample sequenced in a study of early T cells in non-severe SARS-CoV-2 infection. TCRdb called the 5' RACE reads again in MiXCR, with one record for every CDR3 protein. The sample records fewer than 100,000 distinct CDR3 sequences, around 16% being singletons. Sequenced material: whole blood. These receptors were collected from an adult who was a healthcare worker with PCR-confirmed SARS-CoV-2 infection or an uninfected control (not recorded which).

There are many counts of this clonotype. The genes are TRBV7-9 and TRBJ2-5, with 7 bases identical to TRBD1. CDR1 SEHNR and CDR2 FQNEAQ come from the germline V gene (reference sequence). The CDR3 has 16 amino acids. Trimming cost V 5 bases and J 5 bases; bases outside gene matches: 14. In DNA form, the CDR3 reads TGTGCCAGCAGCCCGAATTCCCCCACAGGGGTGGAGACCCAGTACTTC. Amino acids: CASSPNSPTGVETQYF.

This clonotype was seen only a few times. The J gene is TRBJ1-5, the V gene TRBV29-1, with TRBD1 as a possible D gene (6 bases). The germline gives CDR1 SQVTM, CDR2 ANQGSEA. Trimming left V 7 bases short and J 7 bases short, with 14 bases between. The CDR3 has 12 amino acids. The CDR3 DNA reads TGCAGCGCAGGGGATACAGAACAGCCCCAGCATTTT. Translated: CSAGDTEQPQHF.

The J gene is TRBJ2-7, the V gene TRBV6-5, with 7 bases fitting TRBD1. Germline loops: CDR1 MNHEY, CDR2 SVGAGI. V shed 1 base, J shed 4 bases, and the junction held 1 base outside the gene matches. CDR3 length: 13 residues. The CDR3 DNA is TGTGCCAGCAGTTACTACAGGGGTTACGAGCAGTACTTC. Protein product: CASSYYRGYEQYF.

The chain carries TRBV20-1 and TRBJ2-2; 7 nucleotides match TRBD2. Trimming took 2 bases from V and 6 from J; bases not matched to a gene: 12. Per the germline V gene, CDR1 is DFQATT and CDR2 is SNEGSKA (reference sequence). The CDR3 extends over 16 amino acids. CDR3 bases: TGCAGTGCTAGACACCGGGACTACTTTTCGGCCGGGGAGCTGTTTTTT. Translating it yields CSARHRDYFSAGELFF.

The V call is TRBV5-1, the J call TRBJ1-1; 7 positions agree with TRBD1. Germline V CDR1 and CDR2: SGHRS, YFSETQ. The CDR3 spans 15 residues. Trimming at V came to 4 bases and at J to 1 base, leaving 7 bases not matched to a gene. CDR3 region: CASSEGGGWNTEAFF. CDR3 DNA sequence: TGCGCCAGCAGCGAAGGGGGCGGATGGAACACTGAAGCTTTCTTT.

The V and J genes are TRBV30 and TRBJ1-2; possibly TRBD1 for D (6 bases). V dropped 8 bases and J dropped 1 base, with 17 bases sitting between them. Germline loops: CDR1 GTSNPN, CDR2 SVGIG (reference sequence). CDR3 size: 14 residues. The CDR3 bases are TGTGCCAGGATCAGGGGCCAGAATAACTATGGCTACACCTTC. The encoded protein is CARIRGQNNYGYTF.

The chain joins TRBV27 to TRBJ2-1, with TRBD2 matching over 12 bases. This CDR3 contains 15 residues. Germline V lookup: CDR1 MNHEY, CDR2 SMNVEV (reference sequence). V shed 0 bases and J 13 bases; nucleotides not matched to a gene: 7. CDR3 in DNA: TGTGCCAGCAGTTTATCGGCTAGCGGGAGGGCCCCACAGTTCTTC. Its translation is CASSLSASGRAPQFF.

The chain carries TRBV29-1 and TRBJ2-3, with D possibly being TRBD2 (6 bases). This CDR3 spans 13 amino acids. The V end lost 8 bases, the J end lost 6 bases, and 18 bases lay between the germline ends. Looked up from germline, CDR1 is SQVTM and CDR2 is ANQGSEA. The CDR3 loop reads CSLSGSIGDTQYF. DNA for the CDR3: TGCAGCCTTAGCGGTTCCATAGGCGATACGCAGTATTTT.

V usage is TRBV27 and J usage is TRBJ2-3, with D possibly called TRBD1 or TRBD2 (7 bases each). The CDR3 contains 16 residues. The germline V and J ends were trimmed by 6 bases and 6 bases, with 22 bases remaining between them. Per the germline V gene, CDR1 is MNHEY and CDR2 is SMNVEV (reference sequence). The CDR3 nucleotides read TGTGCCAGCAGAGAGAGGGAGGGGGCCCGTTTGGATACGCAGTATTTT. As protein: CASREREGARLDTQYF.

V gene TRBV29-1 combines with J gene TRBJ2-1, with TRBD2 matching 8 bases. There are 12 residues in the CDR3. Per germline, CDR1 SQVTM and CDR2 ANQGSEA. V shed 8 bases and J 7 bases; nucleotides not matched to a gene: 7. The CDR3 loop is CSSGTSLNEQFF. The CDR3 bases are TGCAGCTCCGGGACTAGTCTGAATGAGCAGTTCTTC.

This chain connects TRBV19 to TRBJ1-5; tentative D call: TRBD1 (6 bases). Germline loops: CDR1 LNHDA, CDR2 SQIVND (reference sequence). V was clipped by 0 bases and J by 2 bases, with 17 bases between them. CDR3 length: 18 amino acids. In nucleotides, the CDR3 is TGTGCCAGTAGTATAGATATTACCAAAGGGGGTGGCAATCAGCCCCAGCATTTT. As protein: CASSIDITKGGGNQPQHF.

In its sample, this clonotype was seen a few times. V usage is TRBV12-3 or TRBV12-4 and J usage is TRBJ2-3; D may be TRBD2 (6 bases). With 8 bases removed from V and 4 bases from J, the gap between germline ends came to 16 bases. This CDR3 has 14 amino acids. The CDR3 nucleotides read TGTGCCAGCCGACTATCGGGACTCGCAGATACGCAGTATTTT. As protein: CASRLSGLADTQYF.

This clonotype was detected ten times or more. V and J are TRBV6-1 and TRBJ1-1, with D unclear. The CDR3 length is 14 residues. Trimming took off 6 bases at V and 0 bases at J, with 11 bases between the two ends. CDR1 is MNHNS, CDR2 SASEGT, per germline. CDR3: CASRSQSMNTEAFF. CDR3 DNA: TGTGCCAGCAGGTCACAGAGTATGAACACTGAAGCTTTCTTT.

V and J are TRBV6-5 and TRBJ1-1; no firm D call. This CDR3 is 15 amino acids long. The V gene lost 2 bases and the J gene lost 0 bases, with 10 bases spanning the gap. CDR1 and CDR2 (germline): MNHEY, SVGAGI. The CDR3 sequence is CASSYEWGMNTEAFF. The CDR3 DNA follows: TGTGCCAGCAGTTACGAGTGGGGTATGAACACTGAAGCTTTCTTT.

V usage is TRBV29-1 and J usage is TRBJ1-2; D is undetermined. The V end lost 3 bases, the J end lost 8 bases, and 10 bases lay between the germline ends. Germline V CDR1 and CDR2: SQVTM, ANQGSEA. The CDR3 loop spans 11 amino acids. Here the CDR3 DNA reads TGCAGCGTTGACCCCAGCCAAGGCTACACCTTC. Protein sequence: CSVDPSQGYTF.

The sample holds a few counts of this clonotype. A read error may produce the germline difference seen at one junction end. The chain uses TRBV5-4 and TRBJ2-5, with 14 nucleotides matching TRBD2. Per the germline V gene, CDR1 is SGHNT and CDR2 is YYREEE (reference sequence). This CDR3 spans 16 amino acids. The CDR3 DNA reads TGTGCCAGCACCTTGCCGGGACTAGCGGGAGTGGAGACCCAGTACTTC. Translated: CASTLPGLAGVETQYF.

This clonotype was counted ten times or more. The chain joins TRBV12-3 or TRBV12-4 to TRBJ2-1, with TRBD2 identical over 11 bases. This CDR3 has 17 amino acids. Germline trimming cut 3 bases from V and 0 bases from J; bases unmatched to any gene: 4. The CDR3, as DNA: TGTGCCAGCAGTTTTGGACTAGCGGGTCGCTCCTACAATGAGCAGTTCTTC. This gives the protein CASSFGLAGRSYNEQFF.

J is TRBJ2-7 and V is TRBV11-2, with a possible D match to TRBD2 (5 bases). V was pared by 0 bases and J by 1 base, with 10 bases between. The germline CDR1 and CDR2 sequences are SGHAT and FQNNGV. The CDR3 sequence is 15 residues long. CDR3 sequence reads: CASSLDRGPSYEQYF. The DNA for the CDR3 is TGTGCCAGCAGCTTAGATCGGGGTCCATCCTACGAGCAGTACTTC. The full variable domain, its missing parts supplied by reference TRBV11-2 and TRBJ2-7, is EAGVAQSPRYKIIEKRQSVAFWCNPISGHATLYWYQQILGQGPKLLIQFQNNGVVDDSQLPKDRFSAERLKGVDSTLKIQPAKLEDSAVYLCASSLDRGPSYEQYFGPGTRLTVT.

The chain carries TRBV19 and TRBJ2-1; D may be TRBD1 (7 bases). Trimming took 2 bases from V and 5 from J, leaving 19 bases between them. CDR1 and CDR2 from the germline V gene are LNHDA and SQIVND (reference sequence). The CDR3 extends over 17 amino acids. CDR3 DNA: TGTGCCAGTAGTATAATGGTTACAGGGGACTTCCACAATGAGCAGTTCTTC. Amino acids: CASSIMVTGDFHNEQFF.

V usage is TRBV6-5 and J usage is TRBJ1-5; 9 bases fit TRBD1. This CDR3 has 15 residues. Germline CDR1 MNHEY, CDR2 SVGAGI. Unmatched junction bases numbered 7, after V lost 5 bases and J lost 5 bases. The CDR3 protein is CASSQTGTGYQPQHF. Written as DNA, the CDR3 is TGTGCCAGCAGTCAAACCGGGACAGGGTATCAGCCCCAGCATTTT.

J is TRBJ2-1 and V is TRBV5-1, with 10 bases aligning to TRBD2. CDR1 SGHRS and CDR2 YFSETQ come from the germline V gene. The CDR3 extends over 18 amino acids. Trimming took 0 bases from V and 2 from J; bases not matched to a gene: 8. The CDR3 DNA reads as TGCGCCAGCAGCTTGGTATCTAGCGGGGGACCCCCCTACAATGAGCAGTTCTTC. This codes for CASSLVSSGGPPYNEQFF. The entire variable domain, with the rest obtained from reference TRBV5-1 and TRBJ2-1, is as follows: KAGVTQTPRYLIKTRGQQVTLSCSPISGHRSVSWYQQTPGQGLQFLFEYFSETQRNKGNFPGRFSGRQFSNSRSEMNVSTLELGDSALYLCASSLVSSGGPPYNEQFFGPGTRLTVL.